What follows describes a single T cell receptor (beta chain). Described treatment: randomized to nivolumab then ipilimumab (arm A) or the reverse (arm B). This sample is part of a study of sequential checkpoint blockade in melanoma. Clones were sequenced by immunoSEQ multiplex PCR, and TCRdb holds only the in-frame ones, with some missing. The table shows under 50,000 clones, with about 88% occurring only once. CDR1 and CDR2 from the germline V gene are SGHNT and YENEEA. There are 18 residues in the CDR3. The junction had 10 bases not matched to a gene; V was cut back by 1 base and J by 4 bases. The TCR was taken from a human donor with melanoma. Sequenced here: CD8+ T cells sorted from blood (inferred from file names), sampled from a patient given nivolumab and ipilimumab in sequence. The chain combines TRBV11-3 with TRBJ1-1; 12 bases match TRBD1. The chain's CDR3 is CASSLGPGQGATITEAFF. In DNA form, the CDR3 reads TGTGCCAGCAGCTTAGGTCCGGGACAGGGGGCGACTATCACTGAAGCTTTCTTT.